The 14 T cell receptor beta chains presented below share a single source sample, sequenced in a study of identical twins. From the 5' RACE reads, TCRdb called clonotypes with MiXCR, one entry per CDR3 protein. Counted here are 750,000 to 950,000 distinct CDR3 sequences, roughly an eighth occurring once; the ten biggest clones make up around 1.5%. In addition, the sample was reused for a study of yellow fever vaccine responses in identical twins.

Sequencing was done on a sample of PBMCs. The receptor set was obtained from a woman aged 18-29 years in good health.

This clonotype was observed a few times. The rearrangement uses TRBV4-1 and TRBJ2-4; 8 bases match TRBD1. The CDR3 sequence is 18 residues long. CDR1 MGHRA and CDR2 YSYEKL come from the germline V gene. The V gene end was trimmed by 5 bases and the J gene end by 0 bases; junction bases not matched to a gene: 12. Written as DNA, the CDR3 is TGCGCCAGCAGCTACGACAGGGGTCTGCGTTTAGCCAAAAACATTCAGTACTTC. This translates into CASSYDRGLRLAKNIQYF.

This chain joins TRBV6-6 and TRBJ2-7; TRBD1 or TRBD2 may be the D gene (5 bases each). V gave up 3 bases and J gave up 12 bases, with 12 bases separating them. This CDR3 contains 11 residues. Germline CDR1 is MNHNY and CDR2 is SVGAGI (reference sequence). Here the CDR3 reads CASSYGTAVYV. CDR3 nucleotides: TGTGCCAGCAGTTATGGGACGGCCGTGTACGTC.

CDR3 nucleotides: TGCAGCGTGGCGGGTATGGGATGGACAGGGGAAAACAATGAGCAGTTCTTC. This translates into CSVAGMGWTGENNEQFF. The rearrangement links TRBV29-1 to TRBJ2-1; 9 nucleotides match TRBD1. V was pared by 6 bases and J by 5 bases, with 17 bases of the junction left unmatched. The germline V gene encodes CDR1 SQVTM and CDR2 ANQGSEA. This CDR3 has 17 residues.

As DNA, the CDR3 is TGTGCCACCAGTGATTTGGAGTCTAGCAATGAGCAGTTCTTC. This translates into CATSDLESSNEQFF. This rearrangement joins TRBV24-1 to TRBJ2-1, with D unclear. The V gene lost 0 bases and the J gene lost 6 bases, with 8 bases spanning the gap. Germline values: CDR1 KGHDR, CDR2 SFDVKD. CDR3 length: 14 residues.

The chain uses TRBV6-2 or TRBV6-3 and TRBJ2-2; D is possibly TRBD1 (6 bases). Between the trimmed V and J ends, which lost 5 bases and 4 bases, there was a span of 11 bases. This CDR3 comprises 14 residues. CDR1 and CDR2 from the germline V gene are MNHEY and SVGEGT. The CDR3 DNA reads TGTGCCAGCAGTACACAGGGAGCCACCGGGGAGCTGTTTTTT. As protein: CASSTQGATGELFF.

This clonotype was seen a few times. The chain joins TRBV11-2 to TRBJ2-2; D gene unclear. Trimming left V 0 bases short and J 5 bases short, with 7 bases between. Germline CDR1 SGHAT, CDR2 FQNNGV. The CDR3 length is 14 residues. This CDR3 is CASSLERQTGELFF. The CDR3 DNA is TGTGCCAGCAGCTTAGAACGCCAGACCGGGGAGCTGTTTTTT. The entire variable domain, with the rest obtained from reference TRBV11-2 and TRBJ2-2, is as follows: EAGVAQSPRYKIIEKRQSVAFWCNPISGHATLYWYQQILGQGPKLLIQFQNNGVVDDSQLPKDRFSAERLKGVDSTLKIQPAKLEDSAVYLCASSLERQTGELFFGEGSRLTVL.

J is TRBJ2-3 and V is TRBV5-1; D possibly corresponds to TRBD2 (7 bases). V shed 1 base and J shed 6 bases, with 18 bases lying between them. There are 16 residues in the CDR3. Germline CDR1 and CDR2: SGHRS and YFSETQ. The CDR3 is CASSLQTGAGGDTQYF. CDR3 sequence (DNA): TGCGCCAGCAGCTTGCAGACGGGGGCCGGGGGGGATACGCAGTATTTT.

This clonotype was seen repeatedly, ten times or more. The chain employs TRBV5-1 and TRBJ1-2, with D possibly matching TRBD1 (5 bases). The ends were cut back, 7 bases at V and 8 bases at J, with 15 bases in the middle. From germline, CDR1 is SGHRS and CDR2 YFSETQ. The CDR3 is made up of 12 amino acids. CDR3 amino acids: CASRIRDDGYTF. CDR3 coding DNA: TGCGCCAGCCGTATTCGGGACGACGGCTACACCTTC.

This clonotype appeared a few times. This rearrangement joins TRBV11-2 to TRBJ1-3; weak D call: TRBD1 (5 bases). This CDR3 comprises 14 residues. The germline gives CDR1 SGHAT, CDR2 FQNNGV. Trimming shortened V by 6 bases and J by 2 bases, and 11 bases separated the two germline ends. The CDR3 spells CASRAGTAGNTIYF. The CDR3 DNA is TGTGCCAGCAGAGCAGGGACGGCTGGAAACACCATATATTTT.

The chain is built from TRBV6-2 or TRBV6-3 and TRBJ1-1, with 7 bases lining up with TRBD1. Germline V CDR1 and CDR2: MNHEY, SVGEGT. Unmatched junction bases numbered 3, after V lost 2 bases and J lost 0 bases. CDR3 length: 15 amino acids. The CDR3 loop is CASSYLQGLNTEAFF. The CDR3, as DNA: TGTGCCAGCAGTTACCTACAGGGGCTGAACACTGAAGCTTTCTTT.

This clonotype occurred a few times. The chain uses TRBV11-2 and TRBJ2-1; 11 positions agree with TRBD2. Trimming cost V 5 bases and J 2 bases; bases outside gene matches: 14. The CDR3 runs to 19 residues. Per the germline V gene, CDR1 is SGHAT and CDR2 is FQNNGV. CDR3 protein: CASSPSTGVAGGPYNEQFF. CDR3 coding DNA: TGTGCCAGCAGCCCCTCAACTGGGGTAGCGGGGGGGCCCTACAATGAGCAGTTCTTC.

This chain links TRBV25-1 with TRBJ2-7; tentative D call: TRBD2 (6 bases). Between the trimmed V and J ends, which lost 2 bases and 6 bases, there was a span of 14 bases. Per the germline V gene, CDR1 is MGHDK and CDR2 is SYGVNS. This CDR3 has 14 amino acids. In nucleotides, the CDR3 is TGTGCCAGCAGTGAACCTACCCGGGACTTCGAGCAGTACTTC. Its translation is CASSEPTRDFEQYF.

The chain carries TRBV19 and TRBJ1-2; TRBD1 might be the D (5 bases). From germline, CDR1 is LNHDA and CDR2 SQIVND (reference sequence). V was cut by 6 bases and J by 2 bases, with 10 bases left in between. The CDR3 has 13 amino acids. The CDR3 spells CASSQGHNYGYTF. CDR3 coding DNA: TGTGCCAGTAGCCAAGGACACAACTATGGCTACACCTTC.

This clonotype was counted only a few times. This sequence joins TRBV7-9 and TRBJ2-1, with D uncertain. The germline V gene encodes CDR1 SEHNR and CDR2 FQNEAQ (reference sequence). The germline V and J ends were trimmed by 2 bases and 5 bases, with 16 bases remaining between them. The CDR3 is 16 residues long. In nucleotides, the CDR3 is TGTGCCAGCAGCTTATATGTGGCCACAAGAGACAATGAGCAGTTCTTC. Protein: CASSLYVATRDNEQFF.